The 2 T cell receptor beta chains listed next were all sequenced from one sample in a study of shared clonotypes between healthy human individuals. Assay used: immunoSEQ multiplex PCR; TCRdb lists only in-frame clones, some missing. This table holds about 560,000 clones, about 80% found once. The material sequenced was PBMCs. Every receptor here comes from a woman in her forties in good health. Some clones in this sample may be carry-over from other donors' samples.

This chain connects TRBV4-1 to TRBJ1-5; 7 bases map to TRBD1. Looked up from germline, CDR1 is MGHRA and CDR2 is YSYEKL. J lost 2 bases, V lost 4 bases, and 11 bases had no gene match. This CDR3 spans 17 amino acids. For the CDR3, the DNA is TGCGCCAGCAGCCCAGAGAGGGGGCAGGTCCGCAATCAGCCCCAGCATTTT. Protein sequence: CASSPERGQVRNQPQHF.

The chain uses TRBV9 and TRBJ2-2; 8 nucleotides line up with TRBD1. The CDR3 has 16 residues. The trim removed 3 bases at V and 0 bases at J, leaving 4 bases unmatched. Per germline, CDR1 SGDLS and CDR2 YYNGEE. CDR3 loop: CASSAGTGPNTGELFF. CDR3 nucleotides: TGTGCCAGCAGCGCTGGGACAGGACCGAACACCGGGGAGCTGTTTTTT.